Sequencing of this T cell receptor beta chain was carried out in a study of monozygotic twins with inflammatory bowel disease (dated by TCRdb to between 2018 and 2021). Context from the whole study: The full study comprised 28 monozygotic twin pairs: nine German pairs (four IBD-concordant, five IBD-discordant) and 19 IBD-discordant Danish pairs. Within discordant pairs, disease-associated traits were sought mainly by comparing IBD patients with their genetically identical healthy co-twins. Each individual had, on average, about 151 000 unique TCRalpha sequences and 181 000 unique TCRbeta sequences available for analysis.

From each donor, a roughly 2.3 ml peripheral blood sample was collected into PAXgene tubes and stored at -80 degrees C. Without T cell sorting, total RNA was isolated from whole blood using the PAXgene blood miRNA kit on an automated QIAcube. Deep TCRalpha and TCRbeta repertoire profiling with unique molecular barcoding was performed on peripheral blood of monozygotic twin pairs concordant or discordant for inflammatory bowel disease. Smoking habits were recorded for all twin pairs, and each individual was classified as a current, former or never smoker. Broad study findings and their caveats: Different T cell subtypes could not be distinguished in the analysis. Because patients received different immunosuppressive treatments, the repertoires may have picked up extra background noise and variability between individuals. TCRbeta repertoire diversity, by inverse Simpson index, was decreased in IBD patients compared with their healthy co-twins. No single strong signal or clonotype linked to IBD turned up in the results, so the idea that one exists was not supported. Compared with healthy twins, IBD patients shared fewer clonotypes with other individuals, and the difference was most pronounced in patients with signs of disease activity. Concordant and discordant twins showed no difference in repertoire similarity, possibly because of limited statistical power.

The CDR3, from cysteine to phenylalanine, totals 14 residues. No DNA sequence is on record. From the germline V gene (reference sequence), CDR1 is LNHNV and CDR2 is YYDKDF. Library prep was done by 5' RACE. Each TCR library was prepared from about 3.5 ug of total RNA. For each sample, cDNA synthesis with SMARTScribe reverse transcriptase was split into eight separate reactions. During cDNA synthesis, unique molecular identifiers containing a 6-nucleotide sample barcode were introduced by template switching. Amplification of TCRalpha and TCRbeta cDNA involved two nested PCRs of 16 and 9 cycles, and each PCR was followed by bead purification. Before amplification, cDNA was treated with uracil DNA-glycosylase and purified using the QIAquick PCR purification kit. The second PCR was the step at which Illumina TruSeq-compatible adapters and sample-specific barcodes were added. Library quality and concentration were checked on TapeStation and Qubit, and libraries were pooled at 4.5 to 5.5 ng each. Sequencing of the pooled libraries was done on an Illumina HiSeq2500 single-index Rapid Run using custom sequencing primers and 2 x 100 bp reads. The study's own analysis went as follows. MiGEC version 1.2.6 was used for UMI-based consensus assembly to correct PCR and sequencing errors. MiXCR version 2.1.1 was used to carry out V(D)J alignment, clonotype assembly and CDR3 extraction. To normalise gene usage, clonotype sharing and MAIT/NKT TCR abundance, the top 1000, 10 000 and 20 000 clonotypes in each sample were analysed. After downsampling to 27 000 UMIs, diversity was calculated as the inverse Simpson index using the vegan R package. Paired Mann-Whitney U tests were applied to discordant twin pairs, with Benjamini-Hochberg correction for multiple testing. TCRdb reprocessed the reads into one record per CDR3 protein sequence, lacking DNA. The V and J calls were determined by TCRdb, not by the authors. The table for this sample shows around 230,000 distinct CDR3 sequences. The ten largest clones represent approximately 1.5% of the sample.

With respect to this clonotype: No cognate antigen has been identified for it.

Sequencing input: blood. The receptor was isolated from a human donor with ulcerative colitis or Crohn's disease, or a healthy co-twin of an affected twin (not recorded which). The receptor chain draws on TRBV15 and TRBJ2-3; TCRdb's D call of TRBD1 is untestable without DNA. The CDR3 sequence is CATSLGAYTDTQYF.